This record concerns one T cell receptor beta chain sequence. The antigen it binds to is not known. No much larger clone is present one base from it, and per-base qualities are unavailable. The Quick-DNA Microprep Kit was used to extract genomic DNA from the sorted cells. TCRbeta DNA was amplified with the immunoSEQ hsTCRbeta kit following the manufacturer's protocol. TCRbeta libraries were sequenced on an Illumina MiSeq instrument. The original pipeline was this. Once out-of-frame sequences had been removed, some 2 million distinct TCRbeta sequences were left, which works out to an average of roughly 64,000 per individual. Each individual was scored according to the count of roughly 160 previously reported CMV-associated TCRbeta sequences and the total productive distinct TCRbeta count. A beta-binomial model was reimplemented in Python, and scikit-learn random forests with default parameters were trained on data from the US cohort. Classifier performance on the Belgian cohort was reported as the median AUC with percentile confidence intervals calculated over 10,000 bootstrap iterations. Not all clones reach the TCRdb copy of this immuneACCESS table, which keeps in-frame sequences only. Checked studies attribute under half of the gap to unresolved V genes and leave the rest unexplained. That table gives V, J and clone size, and the DNA gave D and trimming. Within this sample are roughly 49,000 clones, with 60% to 80% of them counted one time only. Of the sample, about 0.79% is held by the ten largest clones.

The sample originates from a study of memory CD4+ T cells and cytomegalovirus serostatus (dated by TCRdb to between 2017 and 2020). For the wider study: The cohort included some 35 healthy adults from Belgium, of whom 9 were CMV seropositive and some 24 were CMV seronegative. The study sequenced CD4+ memory TCRbeta repertoires of a Belgian cohort with known cytomegalovirus serostatus to replicate a published TCR-based CMV serostatus classifier.

The CDR1 and CDR2 encoded by the germline V gene are MNHNS and SASEGT. V lost 4 bases and J lost 2 bases, and the count of bases not matched to a germline gene is 5. There are 16 amino acids in the CDR3, from cysteine to phenylalanine inclusive. This entry keeps only the CDR3 DNA: 48 bases, framed from base 1. A FACSAria II was used to sort memory CD4+ T cells, defined as single viable CD3+CD4+CD8-CD45RO+ cells. To determine CMV serostatus, a Roche Elecsys assay was used that detects serum IgG against CMV pp150, pp28, p38 and p52. Once the samples were thawed, total CD4+ T cells were enriched through positive selection using CD4 magnetic microbeads. The samples came from a separate study whose specific focus was interrogating the CD4+ T cell memory repertoire. Following standard operating procedures, peripheral blood mononuclear cells were isolated and cryopreserved, while serum was kept at -80 degrees C. Staining used CD3-PerCP (BW264/56), CD4-APC (RPA-T4), CD45RO-PE (UCHT1) and CD8-Pacific Orange (3B5) antibodies, with Sytox blue excluding non-viable cells.

Here is what the overall study found, with its caveats: Unlike the original study, which covered naive and memory CD4+ and CD8+ populations, the Belgian study sequenced only CD4+CD45RO+ memory cells. Among the 150 to 200 previously reported CMV-associated TCRbeta sequences, 60 to 70 showed up in the CD4+ memory repertoires, with each one found in between one and five individuals. A median bootstrapped AUC of around 0.94 with a 95% CI of 0.76-1.00 was achieved on the Belgian cohort by the original-framework classifier. CMV serostatus prediction reached a median bootstrapped AUC of 0.95 with the original framework and just under 0.92 with a US-trained random forest. The results were interpreted as suggesting that the CMV-associated TCR signature is largely present in the CD4+ memory repertoire.

The sample comprised memory CD4+ T cells from blood. The origin of this receptor is an adult in good health and CMV-seronegative. The chain links TRBV6-1 with TRBJ1-5, with TRBD1 matching 10 junction bases. The nucleotides are TGTGCCAGCAGTGGACTGACAGGGGGCGGCAATCAGCCCCAGCATTTT. It encodes CASSGLTGGGNQPQHF.